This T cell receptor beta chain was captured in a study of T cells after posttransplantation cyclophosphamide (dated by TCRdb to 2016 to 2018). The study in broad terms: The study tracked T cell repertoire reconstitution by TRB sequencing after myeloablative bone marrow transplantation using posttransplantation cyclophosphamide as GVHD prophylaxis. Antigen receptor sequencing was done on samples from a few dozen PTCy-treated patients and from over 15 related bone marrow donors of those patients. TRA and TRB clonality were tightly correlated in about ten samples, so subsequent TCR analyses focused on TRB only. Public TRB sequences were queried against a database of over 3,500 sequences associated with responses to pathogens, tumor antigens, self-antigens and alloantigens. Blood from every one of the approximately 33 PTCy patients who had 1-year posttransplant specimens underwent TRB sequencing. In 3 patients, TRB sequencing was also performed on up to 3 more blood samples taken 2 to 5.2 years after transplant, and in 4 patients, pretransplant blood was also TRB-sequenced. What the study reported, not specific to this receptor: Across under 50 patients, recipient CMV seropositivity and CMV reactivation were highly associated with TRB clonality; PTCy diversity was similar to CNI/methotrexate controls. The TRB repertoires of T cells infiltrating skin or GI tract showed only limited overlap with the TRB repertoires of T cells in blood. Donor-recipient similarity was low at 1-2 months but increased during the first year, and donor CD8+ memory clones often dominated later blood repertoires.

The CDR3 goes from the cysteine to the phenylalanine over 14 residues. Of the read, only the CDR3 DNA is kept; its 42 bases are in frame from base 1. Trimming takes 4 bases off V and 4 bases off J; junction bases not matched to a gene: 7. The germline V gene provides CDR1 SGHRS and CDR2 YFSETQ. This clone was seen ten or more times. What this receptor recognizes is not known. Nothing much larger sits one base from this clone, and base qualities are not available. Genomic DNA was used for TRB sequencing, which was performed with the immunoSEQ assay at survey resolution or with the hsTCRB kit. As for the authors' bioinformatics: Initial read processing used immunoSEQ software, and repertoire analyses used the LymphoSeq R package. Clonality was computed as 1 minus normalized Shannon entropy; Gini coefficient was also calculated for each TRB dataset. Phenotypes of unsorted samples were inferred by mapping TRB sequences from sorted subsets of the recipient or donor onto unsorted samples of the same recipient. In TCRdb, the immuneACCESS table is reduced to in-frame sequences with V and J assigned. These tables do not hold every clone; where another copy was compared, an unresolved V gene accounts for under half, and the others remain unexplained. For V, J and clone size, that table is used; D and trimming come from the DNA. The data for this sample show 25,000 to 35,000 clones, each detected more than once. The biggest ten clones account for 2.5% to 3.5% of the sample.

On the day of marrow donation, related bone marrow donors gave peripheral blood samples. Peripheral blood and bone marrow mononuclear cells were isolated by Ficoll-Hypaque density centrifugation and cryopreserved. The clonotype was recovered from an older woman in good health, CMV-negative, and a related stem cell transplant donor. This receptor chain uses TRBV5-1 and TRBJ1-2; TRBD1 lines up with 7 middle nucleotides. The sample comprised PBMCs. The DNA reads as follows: TGCGCCAGCAGCGCTGACAGGGTGAGCTATGGCTACACCTTC. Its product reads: CASSADRVSYGYTF.